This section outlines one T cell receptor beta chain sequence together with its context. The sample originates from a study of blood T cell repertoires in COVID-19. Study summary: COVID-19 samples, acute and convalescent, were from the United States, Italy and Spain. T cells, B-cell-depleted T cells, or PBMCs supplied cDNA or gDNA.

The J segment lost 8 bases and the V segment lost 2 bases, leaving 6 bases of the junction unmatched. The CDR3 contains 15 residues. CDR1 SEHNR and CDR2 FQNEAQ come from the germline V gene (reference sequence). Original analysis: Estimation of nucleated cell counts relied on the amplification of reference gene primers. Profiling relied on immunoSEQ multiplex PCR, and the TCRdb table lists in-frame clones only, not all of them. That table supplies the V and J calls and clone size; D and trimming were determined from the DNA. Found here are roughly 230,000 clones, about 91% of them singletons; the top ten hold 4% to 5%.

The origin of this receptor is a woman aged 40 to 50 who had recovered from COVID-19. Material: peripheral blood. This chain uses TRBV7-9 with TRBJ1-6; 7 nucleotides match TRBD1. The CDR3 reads CASSLYGTEDSPLHF. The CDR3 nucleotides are TGTGCCAGCAGCTTATACGGGACAGAGGATTCACCCCTCCACTTT. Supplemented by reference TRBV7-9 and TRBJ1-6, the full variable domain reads DTGVSQNPRHKITKRGQNVTFRCDPISEHNRLYWYRQTLGQGPEFLTYFQNEAQLEKSRLLSDRFSAERPKGSFSTLEIQRTEQGDSAMYLCASSLYGTEDSPLHFGNGTRLTVT.